This TCR beta chain was captured in a study of blood T cells in healthy people across ages. Study details: Template switching recovered approximately one barcoded beta molecule for every two T cells.

Deletions cut 2 bases from V and 4 bases from J, with 16 bases between. Germline-derived CDR1 and CDR2 are SGHDT and YYEEEE. The CDR3 length is 16 residues. This clonotype has only a few counts. Its specificity is not known. Primers used in a second PCR of roughly 6 to 12 cycles were a sample-barcoded 5' primer and a J-beta primer mix. A tag from a template-switch adaptor with 12 random nucleotides marked each cDNA molecule. One entry per CDR3 protein results from TCRdb running MiXCR on the 5' RACE reads. Counted here are some 1 million distinct CDR3 sequences, roughly 45% occurring once; the ten biggest clones make up under 20%. Researchers isolated at least 6.5 million PBMCs per sample. General observations from the study: Any changes in expanded clonotypes were possibly confounded, as donor CMV status remained unknown.

The sequence derives from a woman aged 60 to 75 in good health. This rearrangement joins TRBV5-6 to TRBJ1-5; a possible D gene is TRBD1 (5 bases). Sequencing input: blood. The CDR3 DNA is TGTGCCAGCAGCTTAGGGGACCCTTCCCCAAATCAGCCCCAGCATTTT. Encoded protein: CASSLGDPSPNQPQHF.